The clone carrying this T cell receptor beta chain was picked up many times. The target antigen is unknown. This CDR3 is 14 amino acids long. In germline, CDR1 is DFQATT, CDR2 SNEGSKA (reference sequence). With 6 bases removed from V and 1 base from J, the gap between germline ends came to 13 bases. This sample was taken from a study of regulatory T cells in long-lasting Graves disease. Notes on the study in general: Accuracy could have been hurt by small sample size.

Building of the TCR beta libraries involved iRepertoire HTBI primers and Arm-PCR of CDR3 regions. TCRdb re-called the multiplex PCR reads through MiXCR, storing one row per CDR3 protein. This sample has about 450,000 distinct CDR3 sequences; about a sixth occur once, and the top ten carry approximately 11%. Time point described: newly diagnosed GD, antithyroid drugs for less than 3 months. The authors made the TCR library using RNA they extracted from PBMCs. These data were also reused for a study on T cells in Graves' hyperthyroidism and ophthalmopathy. This second report adds: Calling Graves' hyperthyroidism stable meant ophthalmopathy did not progress within 18 months. First-round RT-PCR with HTBI primers amplified the TCR CDR3 region. Researchers found most expanded thyroid clonotypes above 0.001 in blood as well.

The chain joins TRBV20-1 to TRBJ1-5; D may be TRBD1 (6 bases). This specimen consisted of peripheral blood mononuclear cells (PBMCs), obtained at new diagnosis, from a patient treated with antithyroid drugs. The TCR comes from a woman aged 25 to 39 with Graves disease. The CDR3 DNA reads TGCAGTGCCCTCCGCGGACAGAGCAATCAGCCCCAGCATTTT. Translated: CSALRGQSNQPQHF.